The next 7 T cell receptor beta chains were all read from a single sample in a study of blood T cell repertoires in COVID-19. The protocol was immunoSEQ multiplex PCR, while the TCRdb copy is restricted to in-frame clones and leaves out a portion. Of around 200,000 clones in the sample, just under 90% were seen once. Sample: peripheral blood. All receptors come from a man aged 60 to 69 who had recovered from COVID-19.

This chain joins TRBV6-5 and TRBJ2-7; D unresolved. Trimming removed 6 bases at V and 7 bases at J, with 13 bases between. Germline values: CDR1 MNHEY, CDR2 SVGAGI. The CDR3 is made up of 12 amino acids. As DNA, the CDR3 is TGTGCCAGCAGGGTAGGAGTTCGGGAGCAGTACTTC. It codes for CASRVGVREQYF.

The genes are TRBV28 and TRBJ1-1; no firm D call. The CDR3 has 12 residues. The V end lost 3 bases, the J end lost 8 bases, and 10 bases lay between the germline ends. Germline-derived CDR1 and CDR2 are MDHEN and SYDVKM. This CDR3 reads CASSFNIREAFF. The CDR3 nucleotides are TGTGCCAGCAGTTTTAATATACGGGAAGCTTTCTTT.

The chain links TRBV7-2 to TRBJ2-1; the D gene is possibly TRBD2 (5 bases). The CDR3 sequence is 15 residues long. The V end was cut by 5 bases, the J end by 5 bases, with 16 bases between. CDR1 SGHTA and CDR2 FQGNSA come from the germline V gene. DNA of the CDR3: TGTGCCAGCAGCCCAAGGACTGGTGGAAACAATGAGCAGTTCTTC. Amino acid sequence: CASSPRTGGNNEQFF. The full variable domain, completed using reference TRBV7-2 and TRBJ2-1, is GAGVSQSPSNKVTEKGKDVELRCDPISGHTALYWYRQSLGQGLEFLIYFQGNSAPDKSGLPSDRFSAERTGGSVSTLTIQRTQQEDSAVYLCASSPRTGGNNEQFFGPGTRLTVL.

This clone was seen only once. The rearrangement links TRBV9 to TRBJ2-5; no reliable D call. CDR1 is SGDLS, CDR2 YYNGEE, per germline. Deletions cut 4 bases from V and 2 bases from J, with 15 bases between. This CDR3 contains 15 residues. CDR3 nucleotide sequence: TGTGCCAGCAGCCCTTCCCGATCTACTCAAGAGACCCAGTACTTC. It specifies CASSPSRSTQETQYF.

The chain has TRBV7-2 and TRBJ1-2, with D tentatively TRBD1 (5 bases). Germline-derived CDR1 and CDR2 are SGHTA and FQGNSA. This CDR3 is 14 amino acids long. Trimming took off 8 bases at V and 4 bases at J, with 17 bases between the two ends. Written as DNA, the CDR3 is TGTGCCAGCCAGAACCCAGGGCAAATCTATGGCTACACCTTC. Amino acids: CASQNPGQIYGYTF.

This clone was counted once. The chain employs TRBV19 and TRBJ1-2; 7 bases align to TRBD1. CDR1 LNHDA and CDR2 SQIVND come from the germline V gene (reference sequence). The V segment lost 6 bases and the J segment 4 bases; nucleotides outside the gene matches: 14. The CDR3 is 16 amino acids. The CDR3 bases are TGTGCCAGTAGGAAAATAGAAGGGACAGTAAGCTATGGCTACACCTTC. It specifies CASRKIEGTVSYGYTF.

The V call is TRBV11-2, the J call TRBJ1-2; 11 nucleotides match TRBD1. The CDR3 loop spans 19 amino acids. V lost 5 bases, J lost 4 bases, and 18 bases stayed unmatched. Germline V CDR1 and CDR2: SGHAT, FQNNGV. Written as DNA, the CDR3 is TGTGCCAGCAGCCCCATTAAAGTGCCGGACAGGGGGCAAGGCTATGGCTACACCTTC. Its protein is CASSPIKVPDRGQGYGYTF.